The present entry profiles one TCR beta chain with its context. The antigen remains undetermined. Only CD45RO-negative cells positively selected for CCR7 counted as naive CD8 cells, so terminally differentiated effector memory CD45RA+ cells were excluded. The source of the sample is a study of shared clonotypes between healthy human individuals. The wider study: Every donor yielded three CD4 naive, three CD4 memory, two CD8 naive and one CD8 memory plate. Findings of the study overall: Around 4.7% of naive CD4 clonotypes were shared across several donors.

TCRdb keeps only in-frame clones here, not all; method: immunoSEQ multiplex PCR. The sample has 750,000 to 1,000,000 clones; approximately 92% are singletons. This CDR3 has 13 residues. Germline CDR1 and CDR2: SGHAT and FQNNGV. V shed 5 bases and J shed 6 bases, with 14 bases lying between them. The sample was naive CD8+ T cells sorted from blood. This TCR derives from a man aged 30-40 years in good health. The V and J genes are TRBV11-2 and TRBJ2-7, with D possibly TRBD2 on 6 matching bases. The CDR3 DNA sequence: TGTGCCAGCAGCGCTGGGGGACTTATCGAGCAGTACTTC. Translating gives CASSAGGLIEQYF.